Sequencing of this TCR beta chain was carried out in a study of identical twins. Whole-study results and caveats: Twins' surplus sharing was weaker for beta out-of-frame sequences.

This clonotype was counted at least ten times. Its cognate antigen is unknown. Template switching introduced a universal primer site, and the cDNA bore unique molecular identifiers. A single record per CDR3 protein comes from TCRdb applying MiXCR to the 5' RACE reads. The data hold some 630,000 distinct CDR3 sequences, with about 7.6% observed a single time. These data were also reused for a study on yellow fever vaccine responses in identical twins. Per that study: Twins' vaccine T cell response reportedly seemed partly convergent, partly personalized.

This receptor was obtained from a young woman in good health. Sequences were obtained from PBMCs.

In DNA form, the CDR3 reads TGTGCCAGCAGGGCCGGGACAGGGGTCGGCTACACCTTC. Its translation: CASRAGTGVGYTF. This chain uses TRBV12-3 or TRBV12-4 with TRBJ1-2; 10 bases map to TRBD1. CDR3 length equals 13 residues. The V segment lost 6 bases and the J segment 8 bases; nucleotides outside the gene matches: 6.